Following are 7 T cell receptor beta chains from one sample sequenced in a study of cytomegalovirus exposure and HLA in healthy donors. With 60 Vbeta and 13 Jbeta primers, the PCR was carried out. The method was immunoSEQ multiplex PCR; TCRdb's version includes in-frame clones alone and lacks a portion of them. The sample lists fewer than 250,000 clones, around 80% occurring once. Material for sequencing was PBMCs. These receptors came from a man in his forties in good health and CMV-seropositive.

This rearrangement joins TRBV7-9 to TRBJ2-1; TRBD2 aligns across 10 bases. This CDR3 comprises 15 residues. Germline CDR1 and CDR2: SEHNR and FQNEAQ (reference sequence). The trim removed 5 bases at V and 8 bases at J, leaving 9 bases unmatched. CDR3 loop: CASSEAGGPNDEQFF. CDR3 DNA sequence: TGTGCCAGCAGCGAAGCGGGAGGGCCCAACGATGAGCAGTTCTTC.

The V gene is TRBV7-9, the J gene TRBJ2-3, with 7 bases lining up with TRBD2. Germline V gene data show CDR1 as SEHNR and CDR2 as FQNEAQ (reference sequence). J lost 1 base, V lost 1 base, and 2 bases had no gene match. This CDR3 has 15 amino acids. The CDR3 DNA is TGTGCCAGCAGCTTAGTTCGGGGGGGCACAGATACGCAGTATTTT. Its protein is CASSLVRGGTDTQYF.

This chain uses TRBV7-6 with TRBJ1-1; D unresolved. Trimming cost V 1 base and J 1 base, with 7 bases left between them. CDR1 and CDR2 from the germline V gene are SGHVS and FNYEAQ. CDR3 length: 14 amino acids. CDR3 bases: TGTGCCAGCAGCTTAGAGATGGCGAACACTGAAGCTTTCTTT. It is translated as CASSLEMANTEAFF.

The rearrangement uses TRBV29-1 and TRBJ2-7; no definite D call. Trimming took off 0 bases at V and 3 bases at J, with 6 bases between the two ends. CDR1 is SQVTM, CDR2 ANQGSEA, per germline. The CDR3 has 12 amino acids. Here the CDR3 reads CSVEDGDYEQYF. The CDR3 DNA sequence: TGCAGCGTTGAAGATGGAGACTACGAGCAGTACTTC.

The genes are TRBV29-1 and TRBJ2-3; TRBD2 aligns across 10 bases. This CDR3 has 14 residues. Germline V gene sequence: CDR1 SQVTM, CDR2 ANQGSEA. V shed 4 bases and J 5 bases; nucleotides not matched to a gene: 6. This CDR3 is CSVGVAGGVDTQYF. DNA for the CDR3: TGCAGCGTTGGGGTAGCGGGAGGTGTAGATACGCAGTATTTT.

V and J are TRBV29-1 and TRBJ2-1; 10 bases fit TRBD2. V dropped 5 bases and J dropped 7; count of bases not matched to a gene: 8. CDR1 is SQVTM and CDR2 is ANQGSEA in the germline V gene. CDR3 length: 14 residues. The CDR3 is CSVYYSGRQNEQFF. The CDR3 DNA follows: TGCAGCGTTTACTATAGCGGGAGGCAGAATGAGCAGTTCTTC.

The CDR3 spells CASSFEGQAAEAFF. The CDR3 DNA reads TGTGCCAGCAGCTTTGAGGGACAGGCGGCTGAAGCTTTCTTT. This chain joins TRBV11-3 and TRBJ1-1; 8 positions match TRBD1. The CDR3 sequence is 14 residues long. V lost 3 bases, J lost 6 bases, and 6 bases stayed unmatched. The germline CDR1 and CDR2 sequences are SGHNT and YENEEA.